The next 29 T cell receptor beta chains were all read from a single sample in a study. Each CDR3 protein gets one entry after TCRdb re-called the 5' RACE reads with MiXCR. The sample lists about 54,000 distinct CDR3 sequences, 17% occurring once. What was sequenced was naive CD4+ T cells sorted from blood. Subset in this sample: naive CD4+ T cells, CD4+CD45RA+CD25-. The receptors come from a female donor with breast cancer.

This chain links TRBV5-1 with TRBJ1-1; D remains ambiguous. Germline V gives CDR1 SGHRS, CDR2 YFSETQ. Trimming stripped 0 bases from V and 5 bases from J, with 14 bases between. CDR3 length: 15 residues. The CDR3 sequence is CASSLATNMGTEAFF. The CDR3 DNA reads TGCGCCAGCAGCTTGGCGACCAACATGGGAACTGAAGCTTTCTTT.

This clonotype was detected ten times or more. The chain is built from TRBV5-1 and TRBJ2-7; D gene unclear. Germline CDR1 reads SGHRS; CDR2 reads YFSETQ. The CDR3 totals 14 residues. V shed 1 base and J shed 0 bases, with 8 bases lying between them. This CDR3 is CASSLKVASYEQYF. In DNA form, the CDR3 reads TGCGCCAGCAGCTTGAAGGTCGCCTCCTACGAGCAGTACTTC.

This clonotype was detected only a few times. The V gene is TRBV5-1, the J gene TRBJ2-2; D uncertain. This CDR3 spans 16 amino acids. From germline, CDR1 is SGHRS and CDR2 YFSETQ. V lost 1 base to trimming and J lost 2 bases, with 12 bases between them. As DNA, the CDR3 is TGCGCCAGCAGCTTGTCAGCAGGCCTTAACACCGGGGAGCTGTTTTTT. As protein: CASSLSAGLNTGELFF.

This clonotype was detected a few times. CDR3 coding DNA: TGCGCCAGCACCCTTAGCGGGGGGTCCTACAATGAGCAGTTCTTC. It translates to CASTLSGGSYNEQFF. This sequence joins TRBV5-1 and TRBJ2-1; TRBD2 matches 10 bases. V gave up 6 bases and J gave up 1 base; unmatched junction bases: 4. Germline CDR1 is SGHRS and CDR2 is YFSETQ. The CDR3 contains 15 residues.

Only a few counts were recorded for this clonotype. The genes are TRBV9 and TRBJ2-5, with D possibly being TRBD1 (5 bases). This CDR3 spans 14 amino acids. V was trimmed by 3 bases and J by 6 bases, leaving 15 bases between them. CDR1 is SGDLS and CDR2 is YYNGEE in the germline V gene. The CDR3 DNA reads as TGTGCCAGCAGCGAGCAGGGTAGTCGTAAGACCCAGTACTTC. Amino acids: CASSEQGSRKTQYF.

In this sample, this clonotype turned up a few times. J is TRBJ1-5 and V is TRBV6-6; the match to TRBD1 covers 9 bases. The CDR3 sequence is 13 residues long. The V segment lost 9 bases and the J segment 3 bases; nucleotides outside the gene matches: 3. Germline assignment: CDR1 MNHNY and CDR2 SVGAGI (reference sequence). The CDR3 sequence: CASRDRDNQPQHF. The CDR3 DNA follows: TGTGCCAGTAGGGACAGGGACAATCAGCCCCAGCATTTT.

This clonotype was seen many times. The chain uses TRBV24-1 and TRBJ2-7, with D tentatively TRBD1 or TRBD2 (5 bases each). This CDR3 region has 13 residues. V shed 4 bases and J shed 1 base, with 7 bases lying between them. Germline CDR1 reads KGHDR; CDR2 reads SFDVKD. The DNA of the CDR3 is TGTGCCACCAGTGACGGGGCATCCTACGAGCAGTACTTC. Translation: CATSDGASYEQYF.

Points on this clonotype: The junction shows a germline mismatch at one end, possibly a read error. V is TRBV6-6 and J is TRBJ1-1; D not resolved. The CDR3 spans 15 residues. Germline assignment: CDR1 MNHNY and CDR2 SVGAGI (reference sequence). The CDR3 sequence is CASSHPRGLRTGAFF. In DNA, the CDR3 is TGTGCCAGCAGTCACCCACGCGGGCTCCGAACTGGAGCTTTCTTT.

The chain couples TRBV10-2 to TRBJ2-7; D perhaps matches TRBD2 (5 bases). CDR1 is WSHSY, CDR2 SAAADI, per germline. There are 13 residues in the CDR3. Trimming cost V 2 bases and J 2 bases, with 7 bases left between them. The CDR3 loop is CASSEIGTYEQYF. Written as DNA, the CDR3 is TGCGCCAGCAGTGAGATCGGGACCTACGAGCAGTACTTC.

This clonotype was seen a handful of times. The V call is TRBV20-1, the J call TRBJ1-5, with TRBD1 identical over 7 bases. The germline V gene encodes CDR1 DFQATT and CDR2 SNEGSKA (reference sequence). J was trimmed by 6 bases and V by 5 bases; bases with no gene match: 10. CDR3 length: 14 residues. In nucleotides, the CDR3 is TGCAGTGCTTCGCAGGGGGGGCGAAGTCAGCCCCAGCATTTT. Translated: CSASQGGRSQPQHF.

This clonotype was seen at least ten times. The chain has TRBV5-1 and TRBJ1-2; tentatively, D is TRBD1 (5 bases). Trimming stripped 2 bases from V and 7 bases from J, with 12 bases between. From germline, CDR1 is SGHRS and CDR2 YFSETQ. The CDR3 totals 13 residues. The CDR3 sequence is CASSFSAGAGYTF. For the CDR3, the DNA is TGCGCCAGCAGCTTCTCGGCCGGGGCTGGCTACACCTTC.

This clonotype turned up a few times. The rearrangement uses TRBV29-1 and TRBJ1-4; TRBD1 matches 8 bases. The CDR3 is 13 residues long. Germline values: CDR1 SQVTM, CDR2 ANQGSEA. V gave up 4 bases and J gave up 10 bases; unmatched junction bases: 8. CDR3 protein: CSVAKDRAGKLFF. In nucleotides, the CDR3 is TGCAGCGTTGCCAAGGACAGGGCCGGAAAACTGTTTTTT.

The J gene is TRBJ2-5, the V gene TRBV5-1; D remains ambiguous. This CDR3 comprises 14 residues. Germline V gives CDR1 SGHRS, CDR2 YFSETQ. Trimming removed 3 bases from V and 0 bases from J, with 9 bases in between. The CDR3 is CASSYGSNQETQYF. The CDR3 DNA is TGCGCCAGCAGCTACGGGTCAAACCAAGAGACCCAGTACTTC.

On this clonotype: Relative to the germline gene, one junction end is altered; a read error may explain this. CDR3 nucleotide sequence: TGCGCCAGCAGCTACACTAGCACAGATACGCAGGATTTT. It translates to CASSYTSTDTQDF. V gene TRBV5-1 combines with J gene TRBJ2-3; tentatively, D is TRBD2 (6 bases). The germline gives CDR1 SGHRS, CDR2 YFSETQ. The CDR3 runs to 13 residues.

This clonotype has only a few counts. The V call is TRBV7-8, the J call TRBJ2-3, with 15 bases fitting TRBD2. The V gene end was trimmed by 5 bases and the J gene end by 0 bases; junction bases not matched to a gene: 12. There are 20 residues in the CDR3. The germline V gene encodes CDR1 SGHVS and CDR2 FQNEAQ. This chain's CDR3 is CASSPVWGTSGRSSTDTQYF. The DNA of the CDR3 is TGTGCCAGCAGCCCTGTTTGGGGGACTAGCGGGAGGTCTAGCACAGATACGCAGTATTTT.

This clonotype was observed a handful of times. V is TRBV19 and J is TRBJ1-6, with D maybe TRBD1 (6 bases). Germline V lookup: CDR1 LNHDA, CDR2 SQIVND (reference sequence). There are 13 residues in the CDR3. V was pared by 4 bases and J by 7 bases, with 8 bases between. CDR3: CASSRTENSPLHF. In DNA form, the CDR3 reads TGTGCCAGTAGTAGGACAGAAAATTCACCCCTCCACTTT. The whole variable domain, filled in from reference TRBV19 and TRBJ1-6, reads DGGITQSPKYLFRKEGQNVTLSCEQNLNHDAMYWYRQDPGQGLRLIYYSQIVNDFQKGDIAEGYSVSREKKESFPLTVTSAQKNPTAFYLCASSRTENSPLHFGNGTRLTVT.

This clonotype was detected ten times or more. The CDR3 coding sequence is TGCAGTGCTAGCTTAGCGGGAGTTCCAGATACGCAGTATTTT. It translates to CSASLAGVPDTQYF. The chain recombines TRBV20-1 with TRBJ2-3, with 9 bases that match TRBD2. Losses at the gene ends were 3 bases for V and 4 bases for J; bases not matched to a gene: 5. Germline lookup yields CDR1 DFQATT and CDR2 SNEGSKA (reference sequence). This CDR3 is 14 amino acids long.

With respect to this clonotype: A read error may explain this, as a much larger clone is one base away. The V and J genes are TRBV29-1 and TRBJ1-1, with D hard to call. The CDR3 spans 14 residues. Germline-derived CDR1 and CDR2 are SQVTM and ANQGSEA. Trimming pared 0 bases from V and 6 bases from J, leaving 14 bases between. CDR3 residues: CSVEDLGGKAEAFF. In nucleotides, the CDR3 is TGCAGCGTTGAAGATCTTGGTGGGAAAGCTGAAGCTTTCTTT.

This clonotype was picked up a small number of times. The chain is built from TRBV2 and TRBJ2-7, with D possibly being TRBD2 (6 bases). The CDR3 is made up of 13 amino acids. V gave up 11 bases and J gave up 3 bases, with 17 bases separating them. Germline CDR1 and CDR2: SNHLY and FYNNEI. The CDR3 DNA is TGTGCCGGCGGCGCGGGATCCTACTACGAGCAGTACTTC. As protein: CAGGAGSYYEQYF.

The table lists this clonotype with a few counts. The gene calls are TRBV5-4 and TRBJ2-3; D is unclear. CDR1 is SGHNT, CDR2 YYREEE, per germline (reference sequence). This CDR3 is built from 17 residues. V was trimmed by 0 bases and J by 0 bases, leaving 14 bases between them. In DNA form, the CDR3 reads TGTGCCAGCAGCTTGGACCGGAGAGTCACCAGCACAGATACGCAGTATTTT. Protein sequence: CASSLDRRVTSTDTQYF.

This clonotype has a count of ten or more. This chain connects TRBV7-9 to TRBJ2-5, with TRBD1 identical over 9 bases. The length of the CDR3 is 14 residues. With 1 base clipped from V and 4 bases from J, the junction kept 1 base outside the gene matches. CDR1 SEHNR and CDR2 FQNEAQ come from the germline V gene (reference sequence). The CDR3 sequence is CASSLGDRVETQYF. The CDR3 nucleotides read TGTGCCAGCAGCTTAGGGGACAGGGTAGAGACCCAGTACTTC.

V is TRBV7-8 and J is TRBJ2-3, with 10 bases lining up with TRBD2. CDR3 length equals 15 residues. The V gene end was trimmed by 5 bases and the J gene end by 2 bases; junction bases not matched to a gene: 4. CDR1 is SGHVS and CDR2 is FQNEAQ in the germline V gene. CDR3 protein: CASSVLAGSTDTQYF. The CDR3, as DNA: TGTGCCAGCAGCGTACTAGCGGGGTCCACAGATACGCAGTATTTT.

The genes are TRBV14 and TRBJ2-4; D is unclear. Trimming removed 0 bases at V and 2 bases at J, with 5 bases between. This CDR3 has 14 amino acids. Germline V gives CDR1 SGHDN, CDR2 FVKESK. CDR3 DNA: TGTGCCAGCAGCCAAGATAGGCCCAAAAACATTCAGTACTTC. Residues: CASSQDRPKNIQYF.

This sequence joins TRBV5-4 and TRBJ1-1, with 8 bases lining up with TRBD1. The CDR3 length is 15 residues. Germline loops: CDR1 SGHNT, CDR2 YYREEE (reference sequence). V lost 1 base and J lost 5; bases outside the gene matches: 7. The CDR3 bases are TGTGCCAGCAGCTTGCAAACAGGGGGGGGTACTGAAGCTTTCTTT. Translating it yields CASSLQTGGGTEAFF.

This clonotype was seen more than once but under ten times. The chain uses TRBV5-1 and TRBJ1-2; TRBD1 matches at 9 bases. The CDR3 runs to 17 residues. The V segment lost 3 bases and the J segment 3 bases; nucleotides outside the gene matches: 12. Germline V lookup: CDR1 SGHRS, CDR2 YFSETQ. The chain's CDR3 is CASSSNRDRDQHYGYTF. For the CDR3, the DNA is TGCGCCAGCAGCTCGAACCGGGACAGGGACCAACACTATGGCTACACCTTC.

This clonotype was detected only a few times. This chain uses TRBV6-1 with TRBJ1-1; 7 bases line up with TRBD1. Looked up from germline, CDR1 is MNHNS and CDR2 is SASEGT. V gave up 4 bases and J gave up 4 bases; unmatched junction bases: 9. The CDR3 has 15 amino acids. The CDR3 reads CASSGRQGFSTEAFF. CDR3 in DNA: TGTGCCAGCAGTGGCCGACAGGGATTTTCCACTGAAGCTTTCTTT.

V and J are TRBV6-6 and TRBJ2-2; maybe TRBD1 (6 bases). The V end lost 7 bases, the J end lost 2 bases, and 17 bases lay between the germline ends. The CDR3 runs to 16 residues. The germline V gene has CDR1 MNHNY and CDR2 SVGAGI (reference sequence). This CDR3 reads CASTLNKGVNTGELFF. The CDR3, as DNA: TGTGCCAGCACTCTAAATAAGGGGGTAAACACCGGGGAGCTGTTTTTT.

This clonotype has at least ten counts. This sequence joins TRBV5-1 and TRBJ2-1; 7 nucleotides agree with TRBD2. V dropped 1 base and J dropped 4; count of bases not matched to a gene: 2. The CDR3 is 14 residues long. CDR1 and CDR2 (germline): SGHRS, YFSETQ. CDR3 region: CASSLPSGYNEQFF. The CDR3 region has the DNA TGCGCCAGCAGCTTGCCTAGCGGTTACAATGAGCAGTTCTTC.

The chain combines TRBV2 with TRBJ2-1, with 13 nucleotides matching TRBD2. Trimming removed 10 bases from V and 9 bases from J; junction bases left unmatched: 9. Germline V gene data show CDR1 as SNHLY and CDR2 as FYNNEI. The CDR3 has 14 amino acids. CDR3 in DNA: TGTGCCACCCAACTAGCGGGAGGGCCTGGTGAGCAGTTCTTC. Protein sequence: CATQLAGGPGEQFF.